Listed below are T cell receptor beta chains from one sample, sequenced in a study of T cells after posttransplantation cyclophosphamide. Profiled with immunoSEQ multiplex PCR; TCRdb holds only in-frame clones, not every one. This sample has more than 7,000 clones and no singletons, with 3.5% to 4.5% in the ten largest. The sequencing used PBMCs, collected approximately 330 days after allogeneic stem cell transplant with posttransplant cyclophosphamide. These receptors all come from a male patient aged 50 or older who received an allogeneic stem cell transplant from a related donor and was CMV-positive. Part of the T cell pool may stem from the graft donor. Each CDR3 is given without its conserved first and last residue.

>TRBJ2-1|TRBV5-4
ASSLPTGGNNEQF
>TRBJ2-7|TRBV6-1
ASSTSGTGGAGQY
>TRBJ2-1|TRBV9
ASSVGASGGNEQF
>TRBJ2-1|TRBV7-2
ASSFLQGANNEQF
>TRBJ1-5|TRBV30
AWSSGGQPQH
>TRBJ1-3|TRBV4-1
ASSQDRGGGNTIY
>TRBJ2-7|TRBV7-9
ASSRLAGTGVYEQY
>TRBJ1-6|TRBV18
ASTPTGFDAGPLH
>TRBJ1-2|TRBV5-1
ASSLAGGRGYGYT
>TRBJ2-2|TRBV2
ASSWDRDPNTGELF
>TRBJ1-3|TRBV9
ASSTGTVAGNTIY
>TRBJ2-7|TRBV6-5
ASSYSIPGQPYEQY
>TRBJ1-4|TRBV29-1
SVREAEKLF
>TRBJ2-7|TRBV2
ASTLNLGAVYEQY
>TRBJ1-1|TRBV5-1
ASSSDIGMNTEAF
>TRBJ2-7|TRBV5-1
ASSLGTSASSYEQY
>TRBJ2-1|TRBV6-5
ASRSGTSGPNEQF
>TRBJ2-1|TRBV6-4
ASSPELAGANEQF
>TRBJ2-7|TRBV27
ASSLNRGWDRGRRSYEQY
>TRBJ1-1|TRBV10-3
AISVQNTEAF
>TRBJ2-3|TRBV10-3
AISEYGTNTDTQY
>TRBJ1-4|TRBV5-5
ASSPTGAGEKLF
>TRBJ1-2|TRBV7-9
ASSLGGVHYGYT
>TRBJ2-5|TRBV4-3
ASSQDPGPGGYETQY
>TRBJ2-3|TRBV18
ASSTRQVGTDTQY
>TRBJ2-7|TRBV5-6
ASSSQWYEQY
>TRBJ2-1|TRBV6-1
ASIPGQRYNEQF
>TRBJ1-5|TRBV5-5
ASSAGQASNQPQH
>TRBJ2-1|TRBV18
ASSPGQGGNEQF
>TRBJ1-2|TRBV20-1
SAKPNYGYT
>TRBJ1-1|TRBV27
ASSYYRVGTEAF
>TRBJ1-4|TRBV19
ASTPASNEKLF
>.|TRBV19
ASSRRGQGYEQY
>TRBJ2-5|TRBV19
ASAPGGAWGEETQY
>TRBJ1-3|TRBV5-8
ASSFAGTGHGGNTIY
>TRBJ1-5|TRBV11-2
ASSLETDPDQPQH
>TRBJ2-6|TRBV2
ASSEQGAGANVLT
>TRBJ2-7|TRBV30
AWSIGSGNYYEQY
>TRBJ2-3|TRBV6-5
ASSSTSGGGQY
>TRBJ1-4|TRBV7-2
ASSLALVQSEKLF
>TRBJ2-1|TRBV7-2
ASSFLGGANNEQF
>TRBJ1-1|TRBV18
ASSPRVGGTEAF
>TRBJ2-3|TRBV11-1
ASSAIGRGEDTQY
>TRBJ1-4|TRBV19
ASRTGGGLNEKLF
>TRBJ2-2|TRBV19
ASSIRSESSTGELF
>TRBJ1-1|TRBV18
ASSTPGLNGAF
>TRBJ2-1|TRBV19
ASSIEQGGRGYNEQF
>TRBJ2-7|TRBV11-1
ASSFDYSYEQY
>TRBJ1-1|TRBV11-3
ASSLAGQLNTEAF
>TRBJ2-7|TRBV23-1
ASSQSGFQRPSYEQY